The entry below describes one T cell receptor beta chain. As yet, its antigen is unknown. The entry originates in a study of beta chain features in type 1 diabetes. Study at large: Age, gender, cell numbers and subset yield matched between patients and controls.

Isolation of CD4+ naive, central memory, regulatory and stem cell-like memory cells was achieved by sorting via CD45RO/CCR7/CD25/CD127/CD95/CD27. Reverse transcription of all isolated RNA meant that expressed TCRB transcripts were sequenced. Measured with immunoSEQ multiplex PCR; TCRdb has only the in-frame clones, and not every one. The sample includes some 150,000 clones, about 9.4% seen only once; the top ten take around 1.2%. General study points: Short templates might get an advantage during PCR, and this would be equal in patients and controls. All four CD4+ subsets from Type 1 diabetes patients carried moderately but significantly shorter TCRB CDR3s.

The CDR3 contains 11 residues. The V end lost 2 bases, the J end lost 4 bases, and 2 bases lay between the germline ends. In germline, CDR1 is SQVTM, CDR2 ANQGSEA. Sequenced input: naive CD4+ T cells from blood. The source of this sequence is a man aged 18 to 35 in good health. This sequence joins TRBV29-1 and TRBJ2-2; D not certain. Here the CDR3 reads CSVERTGELFF. The CDR3 bases are TGCAGCGTTGAACGCACCGGGGAGCTGTTTTTT.